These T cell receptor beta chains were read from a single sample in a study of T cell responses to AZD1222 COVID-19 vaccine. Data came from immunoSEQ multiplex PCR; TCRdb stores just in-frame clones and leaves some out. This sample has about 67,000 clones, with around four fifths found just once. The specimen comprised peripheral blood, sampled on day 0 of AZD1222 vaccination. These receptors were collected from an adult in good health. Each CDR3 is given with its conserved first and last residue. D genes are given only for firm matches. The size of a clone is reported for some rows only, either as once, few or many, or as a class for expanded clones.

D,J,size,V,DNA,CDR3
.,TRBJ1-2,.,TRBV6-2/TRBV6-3,TGTGCCAGCAGTTATCTCGTTGCGGCAGGGCATGGCTACACCTTC,CASSYLVAAGHGYTF
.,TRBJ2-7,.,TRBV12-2,TGTGCAAGTCGCCAACCCCGGGGGGGCGGGAGACCCGTCTACGAGCAGTACTTC,CASRQPRGGGRPVYEQYF
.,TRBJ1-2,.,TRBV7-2,TGTGCCAGCAGCCCGTACAGGGATGGCTACACCTTC,CASSPYRDGYTF
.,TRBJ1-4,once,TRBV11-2,TGTGCCAGCAGCTTACGCCGTCAACTGTTTTTT,CASSLRRQLFF
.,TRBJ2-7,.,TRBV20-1,TGCAGTGCGCTTAGCTCCTACGAGCAGTACTTC,CSALSSYEQYF
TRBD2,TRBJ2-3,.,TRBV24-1,TGTGCCACCTCCCCCCCATTCGGGGGGGCCGGAGATACGCAGTATTTT,CATSPPFGGAGDTQYF
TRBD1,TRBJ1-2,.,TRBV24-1,TGTGCCACCAGTGAGGGGGACAGCTTCTATGGCTACACCTTC,CATSEGDSFYGYTF
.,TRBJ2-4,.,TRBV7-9,TGTGCCAGCAGCCCACGCAGTCTAGCCAAAAACATTCAGTACTTC,CASSPRSLAKNIQYF
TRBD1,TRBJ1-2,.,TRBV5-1,TGCGCCAGCAGCTTGGCCGGGACAGGGGGCTACACCTTC,CASSLAGTGGYTF
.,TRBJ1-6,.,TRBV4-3,TGCGCCAGCAGCCAAGATAGTCAGGGTAATTCACCCCTCCACTTT,CASSQDSQGNSPLHF